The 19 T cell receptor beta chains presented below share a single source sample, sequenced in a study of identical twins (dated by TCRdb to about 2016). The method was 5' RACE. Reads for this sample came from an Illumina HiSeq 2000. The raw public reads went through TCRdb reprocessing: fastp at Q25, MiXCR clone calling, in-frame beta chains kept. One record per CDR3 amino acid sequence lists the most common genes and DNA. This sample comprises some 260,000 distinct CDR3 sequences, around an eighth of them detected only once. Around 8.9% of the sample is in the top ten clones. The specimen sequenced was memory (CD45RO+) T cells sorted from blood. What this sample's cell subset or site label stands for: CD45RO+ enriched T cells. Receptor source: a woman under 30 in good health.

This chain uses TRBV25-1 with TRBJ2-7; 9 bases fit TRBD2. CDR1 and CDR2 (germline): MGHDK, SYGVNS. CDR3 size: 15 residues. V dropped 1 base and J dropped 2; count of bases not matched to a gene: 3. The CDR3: CASSEWASGTYEQYF. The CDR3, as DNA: TGTGCCAGCAGTGAATGGGCTAGCGGGACCTACGAGCAGTACTTC.

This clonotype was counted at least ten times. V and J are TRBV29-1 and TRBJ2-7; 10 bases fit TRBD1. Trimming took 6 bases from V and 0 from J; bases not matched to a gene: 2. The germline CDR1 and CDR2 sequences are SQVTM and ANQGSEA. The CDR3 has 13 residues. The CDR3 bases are TGCAGCGTCCGACAGGGGGCCTCCTACGAGCAGTACTTC. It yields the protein CSVRQGASYEQYF.

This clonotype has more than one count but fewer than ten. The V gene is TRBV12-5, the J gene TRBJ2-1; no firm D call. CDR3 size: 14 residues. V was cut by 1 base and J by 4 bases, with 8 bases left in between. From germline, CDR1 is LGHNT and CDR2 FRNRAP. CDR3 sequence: CASGLGDVYNEQFF. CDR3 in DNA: TGTGCTAGTGGTTTGGGTGACGTATACAATGAGCAGTTCTTC.

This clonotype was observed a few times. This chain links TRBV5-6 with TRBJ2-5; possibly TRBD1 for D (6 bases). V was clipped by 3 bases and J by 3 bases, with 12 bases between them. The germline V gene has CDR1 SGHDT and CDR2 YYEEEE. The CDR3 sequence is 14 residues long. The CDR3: CASSSRGFEETQYF. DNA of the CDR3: TGTGCCAGCAGCTCCAGGGGATTTGAAGAGACCCAGTACTTC. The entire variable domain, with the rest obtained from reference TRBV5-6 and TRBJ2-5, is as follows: DAGVTQSPTHLIKTRGQQVTLRCSPKSGHDTVSWYQQALGQGPQFIFQYYEEEERQRGNFPDRFSGHQFPNYSSELNVNALLLGDSALYLCASSSRGFEETQYFGPGTRLLVL.

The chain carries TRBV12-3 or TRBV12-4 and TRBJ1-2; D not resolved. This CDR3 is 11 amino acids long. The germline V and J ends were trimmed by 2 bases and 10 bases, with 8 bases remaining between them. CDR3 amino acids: CASSLRSYYTF. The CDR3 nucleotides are TGTGCCAGCAGTTTAAGGTCCTACTACACCTTC.

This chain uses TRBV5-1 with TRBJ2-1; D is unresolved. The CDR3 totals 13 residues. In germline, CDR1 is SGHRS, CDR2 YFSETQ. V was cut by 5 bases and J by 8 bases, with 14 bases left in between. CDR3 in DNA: TGCGCCAGCAGACTTCCCGGTGGCGATGAGCAGTTCTTC. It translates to CASRLPGGDEQFF.

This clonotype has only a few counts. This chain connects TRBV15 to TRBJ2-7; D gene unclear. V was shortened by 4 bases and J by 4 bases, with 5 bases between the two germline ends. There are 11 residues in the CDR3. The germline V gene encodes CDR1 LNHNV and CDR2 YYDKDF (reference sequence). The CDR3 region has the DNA TGTGCCACCAGCACCCTATACGAGCAGTACTTC. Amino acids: CATSTLYEQYF. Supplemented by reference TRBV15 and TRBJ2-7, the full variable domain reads DAMVIQNPRYQVTQFGKPVTLSCSQTLNHNVMYWYQQKSSQAPKLLFHYYDKDFNNEADTPDNFQSRRPNTSFCFLDIRSPGLGDTAMYLCATSTLYEQYFGPGTRLTVT.

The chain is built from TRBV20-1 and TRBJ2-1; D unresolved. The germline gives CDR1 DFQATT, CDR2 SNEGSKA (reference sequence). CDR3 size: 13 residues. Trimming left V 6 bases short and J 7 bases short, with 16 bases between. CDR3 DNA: TGCAGTGCCCTAGACGGACGTCTTAATGAGCAGTTCTTC. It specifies CSALDGRLNEQFF.

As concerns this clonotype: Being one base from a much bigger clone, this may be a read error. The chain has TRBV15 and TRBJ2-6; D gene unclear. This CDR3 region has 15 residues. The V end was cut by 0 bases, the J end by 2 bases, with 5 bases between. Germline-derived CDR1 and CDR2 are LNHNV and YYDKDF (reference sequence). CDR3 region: CATSRDMAGANVLTF. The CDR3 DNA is TGTGCCACCAGCAGAGATATGGCTGGGGCCAACGTCCTGACTTTC.

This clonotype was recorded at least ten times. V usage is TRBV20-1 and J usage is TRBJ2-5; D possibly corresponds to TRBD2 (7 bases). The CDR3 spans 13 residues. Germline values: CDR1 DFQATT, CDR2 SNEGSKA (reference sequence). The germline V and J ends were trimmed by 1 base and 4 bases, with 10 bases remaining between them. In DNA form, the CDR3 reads TGCAGTGCTAGAGCGGGGGGCCGAGAGACCCAGTACTTC. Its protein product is CSARAGGRETQYF.

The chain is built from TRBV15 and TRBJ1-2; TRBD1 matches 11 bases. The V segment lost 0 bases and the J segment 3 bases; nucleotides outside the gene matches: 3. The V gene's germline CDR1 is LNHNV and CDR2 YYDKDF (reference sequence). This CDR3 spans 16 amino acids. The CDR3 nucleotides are TGTGCCACCAGCAGAGATAAGGGACAGGGGGACTATGGCTACACCTTC. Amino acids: CATSRDKGQGDYGYTF.

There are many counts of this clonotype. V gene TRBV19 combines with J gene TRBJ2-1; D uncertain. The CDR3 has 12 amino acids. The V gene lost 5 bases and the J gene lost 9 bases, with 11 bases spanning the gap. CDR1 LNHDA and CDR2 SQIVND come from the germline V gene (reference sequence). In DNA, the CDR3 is TGTGCCAGTAGTGTAGGTCATGGTGAGCAGTTCTTC. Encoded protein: CASSVGHGEQFF.

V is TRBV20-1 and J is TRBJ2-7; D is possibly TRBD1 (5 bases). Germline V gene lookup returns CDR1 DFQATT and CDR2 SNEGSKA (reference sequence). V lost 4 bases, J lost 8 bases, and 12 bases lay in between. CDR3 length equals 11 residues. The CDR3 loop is CSAIAGLKQYF. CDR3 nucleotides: TGCAGTGCTATCGCAGGGCTTAAGCAGTACTTC.

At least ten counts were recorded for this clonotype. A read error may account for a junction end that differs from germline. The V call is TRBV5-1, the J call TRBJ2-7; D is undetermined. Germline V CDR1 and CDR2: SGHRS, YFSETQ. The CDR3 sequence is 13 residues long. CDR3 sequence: CASSLAGSYEQYF. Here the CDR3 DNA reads TGTGCCAGCAGTTTAGCTGGATCCTACGAGCAGTACTTC.

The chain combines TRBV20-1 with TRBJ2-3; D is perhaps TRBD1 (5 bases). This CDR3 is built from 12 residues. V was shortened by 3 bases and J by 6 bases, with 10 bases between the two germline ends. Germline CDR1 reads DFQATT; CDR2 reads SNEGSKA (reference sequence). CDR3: CSASNRLDTQYF. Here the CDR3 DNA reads TGCAGTGCTAGCAACAGGCTGGATACGCAGTATTTT.

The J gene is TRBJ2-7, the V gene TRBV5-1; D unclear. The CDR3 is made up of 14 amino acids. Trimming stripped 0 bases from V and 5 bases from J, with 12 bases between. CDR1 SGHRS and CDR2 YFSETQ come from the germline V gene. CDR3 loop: CASSLVSLLHEQYF. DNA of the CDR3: TGCGCCAGCAGCTTGGTGAGCCTCCTTCACGAGCAGTACTTC.

The CDR3 DNA reads as TGCAGTGCTAGAGTCCCCGGTCGCGGGAGGGCCAGTAATGAGCAGTTCTTC. Protein sequence: CSARVPGRGRASNEQFF. The genes are TRBV20-1 and TRBJ2-1; TRBD2 aligns across 9 bases. The germline CDR1 and CDR2 sequences are DFQATT and SNEGSKA (reference sequence). The CDR3 runs to 17 residues. J lost 7 bases, V lost 1 base, and 14 bases had no gene match.

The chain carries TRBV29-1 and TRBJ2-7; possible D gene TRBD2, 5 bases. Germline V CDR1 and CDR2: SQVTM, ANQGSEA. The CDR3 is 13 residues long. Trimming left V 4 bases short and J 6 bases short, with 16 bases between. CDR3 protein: CSVGLPGKGEQYF. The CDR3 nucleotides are TGCAGCGTTGGATTACCGGGGAAGGGCGAGCAGTACTTC.

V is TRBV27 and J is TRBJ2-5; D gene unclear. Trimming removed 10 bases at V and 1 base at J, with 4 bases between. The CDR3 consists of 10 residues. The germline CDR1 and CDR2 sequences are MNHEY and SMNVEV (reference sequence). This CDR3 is CAIGQETQYF. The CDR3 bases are TGTGCCATCGGCCAAGAGACCCAGTACTTC.